This TCR beta chain is drawn from a study of neurological immune-mediated disorders. General study points: The level of TCR clonal expansion was highest in patients with HTLV-1-associated myelopathy and lowest in multiple sclerosis, where it fell below the level seen in healthy controls. One related-CDR3 cluster, found by phylogenetic grouping, held repertoires of 18 of 34 multiple sclerosis patients and is a possible signature.

This clonotype was detected ten times or more. Its specificity is unknown. A 10-nucleotide random UMI tagged transcripts in template-switch 5'RACE cDNA synthesis. In TCRdb, the 5' RACE reads were re-called with MiXCR into one record per CDR3 protein. The sample holds about 80,000 distinct CDR3 sequences, about 5% seen once. Time point described: longitudinal time-point 2. CDR1 is SGHVS and CDR2 is FQNEAQ in the germline V gene. V was clipped by 0 bases and J by 2 bases, with 17 bases between them. CDR3 size: 18 residues. This rearrangement joins TRBV7-8 to TRBJ2-1; D possibly corresponds to TRBD1 (7 bases). The clonotype was recovered from a woman in her sixties or seventies with multiple sclerosis. The sample comprised PBMCs. CDR3: CASSLALATGFTYNEQFF. For the CDR3, the DNA is TGTGCCAGCAGCTTAGCGCTAGCGACAGGGTTTACCTACAATGAGCAGTTCTTC.